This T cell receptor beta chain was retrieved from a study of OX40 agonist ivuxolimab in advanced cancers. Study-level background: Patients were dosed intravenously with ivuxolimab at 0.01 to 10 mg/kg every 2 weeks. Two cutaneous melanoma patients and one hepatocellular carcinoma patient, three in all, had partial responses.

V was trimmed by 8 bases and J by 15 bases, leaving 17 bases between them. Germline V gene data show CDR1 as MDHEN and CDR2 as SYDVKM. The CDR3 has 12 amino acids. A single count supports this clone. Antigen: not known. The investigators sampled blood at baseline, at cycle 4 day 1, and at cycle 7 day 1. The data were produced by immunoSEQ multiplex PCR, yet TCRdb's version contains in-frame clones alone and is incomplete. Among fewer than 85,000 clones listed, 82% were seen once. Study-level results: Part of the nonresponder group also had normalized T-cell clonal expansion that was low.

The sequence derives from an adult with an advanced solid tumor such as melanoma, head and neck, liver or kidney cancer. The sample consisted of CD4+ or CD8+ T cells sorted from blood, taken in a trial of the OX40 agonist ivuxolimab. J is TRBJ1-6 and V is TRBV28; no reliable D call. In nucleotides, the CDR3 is TGTGCCAGCCTTGACTCTTGGCCGTACCTCCACTTT. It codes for CASLDSWPYLHF. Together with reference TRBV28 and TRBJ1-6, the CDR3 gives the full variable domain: DVKVTQSSRYLVKRTGEKVFLECVQDMDHENMFWYRQDPGLGLRLIYFSYDVKMKEKGDIPEGYSVSREKKERFSLILESASTNQTSMYLCASLDSWPYLHFGNGTRLTVT.